One sample yielded the 10 T cell receptor beta chains listed below, sequenced in a study of T cell repertoires in cytomegalovirus infection. The antigens for these receptors are not known. One entry per CDR3 protein results from TCRdb running MiXCR on the reads. The data show some 350,000 distinct CDR3 sequences, under 35% seen once. Sequenced here: cultured PBMCs, sampled from culture after CMV antigen stimulation. The receptors derive from a human donor in good health (CMV status not recorded). Some clones in this sample may be carry-over from other donors' samples.

This clonotype was counted at least ten times. This chain joins TRBV6-5 and TRBJ1-1; D is unclear. The V end was cut by 6 bases, the J end by 4 bases, with 12 bases between. CDR1 and CDR2 (germline): MNHEY, SVGAGI. The CDR3 has 13 amino acids. CDR3 region: CASSYSRATEAFF. The CDR3 bases are TGTGCCAGCAGCTATTCGAGGGCCACTGAAGCTTTCTTT.

This clonotype came up a few times. This chain links TRBV5-6 with TRBJ1-1; D uncertain. Germline values: CDR1 SGHDT, CDR2 YYEEEE. CDR3 length equals 15 residues. Trimming shortened V by 4 bases and J by 1 base, and 14 bases separated the two germline ends. CDR3 in DNA: TGTGCCAGCAGCGGTAGACTGAGAGCGAACACTGAAGCTTTCTTT. Its protein product is CASSGRLRANTEAFF.

This clonotype was detected only a few times. This sequence joins TRBV7-2 and TRBJ2-1; TRBD1 matches 8 bases. This CDR3 has 14 amino acids. With 5 bases clipped from V and 10 bases from J, the junction kept 10 bases outside the gene matches. Germline CDR1 and CDR2: SGHTA and FQGNSA. In nucleotides, the CDR3 is TGTGCCAGCAGCCATATTACAGGGGGACGGGAGCAGTTCTTC. It yields the protein CASSHITGGREQFF.

This chain links TRBV20-1 with TRBJ1-5, with a weak D call TRBD1 (6 bases). V lost 5 bases and J lost 0, with 11 bases in between. The V gene's germline CDR1 is DFQATT and CDR2 SNEGSKA (reference sequence). This CDR3 contains 14 residues. Written as DNA, the CDR3 is TGCAGTGCTCGCGAGGGGGGTAGCAATCAGCCCCAGCATTTT. Amino acid sequence: CSAREGGSNQPQHF.

This sequence joins TRBV6-8 and TRBJ2-2, with D maybe TRBD1 (5 bases). From germline, CDR1 is MNHGY and CDR2 SAAAGT. Trimming stripped 7 bases from V and 3 bases from J, with 12 bases between. The CDR3 sequence is 14 residues long. Here the CDR3 DNA reads TGTGCCAGCACCCAGACAGCATACACCGGGGAGCTGTTTTTT. Translated: CASTQTAYTGELFF.

The chain carries TRBV27 and TRBJ2-5; 7 nucleotides agree with TRBD1. Germline-derived CDR1 and CDR2 are MNHEY and SMNVEV (reference sequence). CDR3 length: 14 residues. J was trimmed by 3 bases and V by 5 bases; bases with no gene match: 6. The chain's CDR3 is CASSPRDRKETQYF. CDR3 sequence (DNA): TGTGCCAGCAGTCCCCGGGACAGAAAAGAGACCCAGTACTTC.

This clonotype was picked up many times. The rearrangement uses TRBV27 and TRBJ2-5, with D hard to call. This CDR3 has 12 amino acids. The V gene lost 2 bases and the J gene lost 4 bases, with 5 bases spanning the gap. From germline, CDR1 is MNHEY and CDR2 SMNVEV (reference sequence). DNA of the CDR3: TGTGCCAGCAGTTTAAATGGAGAGACCCAGTACTTC. Encoded protein: CASSLNGETQYF.

This clonotype has ten or more counts. The rearrangement links TRBV28 to TRBJ1-6; D remains ambiguous. The germline V gene encodes CDR1 MDHEN and CDR2 SYDVKM. The CDR3 runs to 16 residues. Trimming shortened V by 3 bases and J by 8 bases, and 17 bases separated the two germline ends. The CDR3 loop is CASSFVDMTGHSPLHF. DNA for the CDR3: TGTGCCAGCAGTTTCGTAGATATGACTGGTCATTCACCCCTCCACTTT.

This chain joins TRBV6-6 and TRBJ2-7; 7 positions match TRBD2. The CDR3 consists of 15 residues. Germline CDR1 and CDR2: MNHNY and SVGAGI (reference sequence). The V and J ends lost 0 bases and 0 bases, in that order; junction bases with no gene match: 2. The chain's CDR3 is CASSYSGGSSYEQYF. The CDR3 DNA sequence: TGTGCCAGCAGTTACTCGGGAGGGAGCTCCTACGAGCAGTACTTC.

The chain employs TRBV20-1 and TRBJ1-5; D unresolved. The CDR3 is 11 residues long. Trimming shortened V by 7 bases and J by 11 bases, and 15 bases separated the two germline ends. Per the germline V gene, CDR1 is DFQATT and CDR2 is SNEGSKA (reference sequence). The CDR3 sequence is CSVMSREAQHF. CDR3 nucleotides: TGCAGTGTGATGTCCCGTGAGGCCCAGCATTTT.